This entry is about one T cell receptor beta chain. Its antigen is unknown. Germline CDR1 SGHTA, CDR2 FQGNSA. With 7 bases removed from V and 0 bases from J, the gap between germline ends came to 13 bases. CDR3 length: 14 residues. Reverse transcription of all isolated RNA meant that expressed TCRB transcripts were sequenced. Produced via immunoSEQ multiplex PCR; TCRdb's table is partial and in-frame only. The sample holds some 350,000 clones; 9.6% are singletons and the top ten take about 0.64%. The data derive from a study of beta chain features in type 1 diabetes. Study results and limitations: Moderate but significant shortening of TCRB CDR3s was recorded in all four CD4+ subsets from Type 1 diabetes patients.

This chain links TRBV7-2 with TRBJ2-7; D call uncertain. Sequenced material: central memory CD4+ T cells from blood. This TCR came from a young man with type 1 diabetes. Written as DNA, the CDR3 is TGTGCCAGCACCCAGACTCTGAGCTCCTACGAGCAGTACTTC. Translated, it gives CASTQTLSSYEQYF.